The TCR beta chain under discussion was sequenced for a study of glioma-infiltrating T cells after dendritic cell vaccination. The protocol was immunoSEQ multiplex PCR, while the TCRdb copy is restricted to in-frame clones and leaves out a portion. The table records roughly 100,000 clones, roughly 76% of them present only once. The CDR3 is 16 amino acids. This receptor was identified in a human donor with glioblastoma. The source was blood, collected before dendritic cell vaccination. V usage is TRBV21-1 and J usage is TRBJ1-5; the D call TRBD1 from the table was never checked on the DNA. TRBV21-1 is assigned pseudogene status. CDR3 sequence reads: CASSKAGTGRCEPQHF. DNA of the CDR3: TGTGCCAGCAGCAAGGCCGGGACAGGGAGGTGTGAGCCCCAGCATTTT.